A single sample gave rise to the 18 T cell receptor beta chains below, sequenced in a study of blood T cell repertoires in COVID-19. The table came from immunoSEQ multiplex PCR; TCRdb's copy has only in-frame clones and leaves some out. The data hold some 200,000 clones, with over 60% observed a single time. The sequenced sample was peripheral blood. The receptors come from a woman in her 70s with acute or convalescent COVID-19.

This chain links TRBV7-2 with TRBJ2-5, with a possible D match to TRBD1 (6 bases). Trimming stripped 7 bases from V and 4 bases from J, with 16 bases between. The CDR3 runs to 14 residues. Germline V lookup: CDR1 SGHTA, CDR2 FQGNSA. The CDR3 here is CASTLGRGGETQYF. Written as DNA, the CDR3 is TGTGCCAGCACCCTGGGCAGGGGTGGAGAGACCCAGTACTTC. The whole variable domain, remainder taken from reference TRBV7-2 and TRBJ2-5, is GAGVSQSPSNKVTEKGKDVELRCDPISGHTALYWYRQSLGQGLEFLIYFQGNSAPDKSGLPSDRFSAERTGGSVSTLTIQRTQQEDSAVYLCASTLGRGGETQYFGPGTRLLVL.

The V call is TRBV24-1, the J call TRBJ1-2; 10 bases fit TRBD1. The V gene end was trimmed by 4 bases and the J gene end by 1 base; junction bases not matched to a gene: 5. The CDR3 length is 16 residues. Germline V lookup: CDR1 KGHDR, CDR2 SFDVKD. The CDR3 DNA reads TGTGCCACCAGTGACCGACGGACAGGGGGTAACTATGGCTACACCTTC. The encoded protein is CATSDRRTGGNYGYTF.

This chain joins TRBV18 and TRBJ2-2, with D tentatively TRBD2 (6 bases). This CDR3 spans 17 amino acids. The V and J ends lost 0 bases and 2 bases respectively, with 13 bases between them. Germline V gives CDR1 KGHSH, CDR2 LQKENI. The CDR3 coding sequence is TGTGCCAGCTCACCACCGTCGACCGGGGGAAACACCGGGGAGCTGTTTTTT. Translating gives CASSPPSTGGNTGELFF.

V gene TRBV19 combines with J gene TRBJ2-2; 9 bases map to TRBD2. The CDR3 is 14 amino acids. Trimming at V came to 8 bases and at J to 3 bases, leaving 4 bases not matched to a gene. The V gene's germline CDR1 is LNHDA and CDR2 SQIVND (reference sequence). CDR3 DNA sequence: TGTGCCAGTGCGCGGGGGGGCTACACCGGGGAGCTGTTTTTT. Translated: CASARGGYTGELFF.

V usage is TRBV24-1 and J usage is TRBJ1-5; D remains unclear. CDR3 length: 16 residues. CDR1 and CDR2 (germline): KGHDR, SFDVKD. Trimming pared 5 bases from V and 9 bases from J, leaving 22 bases between. The CDR3 DNA reads TGTGCCACCAGTGCGTCTACGGCAGCGAACGTTGGGCCCCAGCATTTT. The encoded protein is CATSASTAANVGPQHF.

The chain recombines TRBV9 with TRBJ1-1; 8 nucleotides match TRBD1. With 0 bases clipped from V and 2 bases from J, the junction kept 6 bases outside the gene matches. The CDR3 runs 16 residues. The germline CDR1 and CDR2 sequences are SGDLS and YYNGEE. CDR3 nucleotide sequence: TGTGCCAGCAGCGTAGACAAAGACAGGGGAAACACTGAAGCTTTCTTT. Translated, it gives CASSVDKDRGNTEAFF.

The rearrangement links TRBV5-6 to TRBJ2-7; the match to TRBD1 covers 7 bases. V shed 0 bases, J shed 0 bases, and the junction held 6 bases outside the gene matches. Per the germline V gene, CDR1 is SGHDT and CDR2 is YYEEEE. The CDR3 is 16 residues long. CDR3: CASSLVGTVSSYEQYV. CDR3 sequence (DNA): TGTGCCAGCAGCTTGGTTGGGACAGTAAGCTCCTACGAGCAGTACGTC.

The V and J genes are TRBV4-1 and TRBJ1-4, with a weak D call TRBD1 (5 bases). This CDR3 has 15 amino acids. Trimming cost V 1 base and J 6 bases, with 12 bases left between them. The germline V gene encodes CDR1 MGHRA and CDR2 YSYEKL. The CDR3 protein is CASSQAGGIYEKLFF. CDR3 coding DNA: TGCGCCAGCAGCCAAGCCGGGGGTATTTATGAAAAACTGTTTTTT.

The chain is built from TRBV6-5 and TRBJ1-1; TRBD1 is a possible D gene (5 bases). CDR3 length equals 13 residues. V was trimmed by 3 bases and J by 7 bases, leaving 12 bases between them. Looked up from germline, CDR1 is MNHEY and CDR2 is SVGAGI. The CDR3 DNA reads as TGTGCCAGCAGTTATGGTGGGGGGGATGAAGCTTTCTTT. It specifies CASSYGGGDEAFF.

The table lists this clone with a few counts. This chain joins TRBV7-2 and TRBJ2-5; 9 bases map to TRBD2. Germline assignment: CDR1 SGHTA and CDR2 FQGNSA. The V gene end was trimmed by 5 bases and the J gene end by 5 bases; junction bases not matched to a gene: 12. The CDR3 consists of 16 residues. In nucleotides, the CDR3 is TGTGCCAGCAGCCGGTGGGGCGGGGGGGCCCCGGAGACCCAGTACTTC. Its translation: CASSRWGGGAPETQYF.

V is TRBV29-1 and J is TRBJ1-2; D not resolved. The CDR3 has 13 amino acids. Trimming pared 5 bases from V and 7 bases from J, leaving 17 bases between. Germline assignment: CDR1 SQVTM and CDR2 ANQGSEA. The CDR3 reads CSVKAQQSGGYTF. Written as DNA, the CDR3 is TGCAGCGTTAAGGCTCAACAATCGGGTGGCTACACCTTC. The entire variable domain, with the rest obtained from reference TRBV29-1 and TRBJ1-2, is as follows: SAVISQKPSRDICQRGTSLTIQCQVDSQVTMMFWYRQQPGQSLTLIATANQGSEATYESGFVIDKFPISRPNLTFSTLTVSNMSPEDSSIYLCSVKAQQSGGYTFGSGTRLTVV.

The CDR3: CASSLQRGPGETQYF. DNA of the CDR3: TGCGCCAGCAGCTTGCAAAGGGGGCCGGGAGAGACCCAGTACTTC. The chain uses TRBV5-1 and TRBJ2-5; 7 nucleotides match TRBD1. CDR1 and CDR2 (germline): SGHRS, YFSETQ. V lost 1 base and J lost 4; bases outside the gene matches: 7. This CDR3 is 15 amino acids long.

The V call is TRBV14, the J call TRBJ1-2; D uncertain. The ends were cut back, 3 bases at V and 4 bases at J, with 15 bases in the middle. CDR3 length: 15 amino acids. CDR1 SGHDN and CDR2 FVKESK come from the germline V gene. CDR3 coding DNA: TGTGCCAGCAGCCAGGCCCTAGGAGAGCTCTATGGCTACACCTTC. Its protein is CASSQALGELYGYTF.

The CDR3 DNA sequence: TGTGCCATCAGTGAAGCAGGGGGCAGGAGTGAGCAGTTCTTC. Protein sequence: CAISEAGGRSEQFF. The chain employs TRBV10-3 and TRBJ2-1, with 8 bases identical to TRBD1. Trimming took 3 bases from V and 9 from J; bases not matched to a gene: 7. The CDR3 extends over 14 amino acids. Germline CDR1 reads ENHRY; CDR2 reads SYGVKD.

The chain links TRBV6-1 to TRBJ2-1, with D possibly being TRBD1 (5 bases). CDR3 length: 11 amino acids. Germline CDR1 and CDR2: MNHNS and SASEGT. The V end was cut by 6 bases, the J end by 6 bases, with 6 bases between. The CDR3 nucleotides are TGTGCCAGCAGCAGGGTCAATGAGCAGTTCTTC. It codes for CASSRVNEQFF.

The gene calls are TRBV6-5 and TRBJ1-1; 8 bases are a match to TRBD1. The V gene end was trimmed by 5 bases and the J gene end by 7 bases; junction bases not matched to a gene: 6. Germline CDR1 is MNHEY and CDR2 is SVGAGI. The CDR3 covers 13 residues. The CDR3: CASSLRDRLEAFF. For the CDR3, the DNA is TGTGCCAGCAGTCTCCGGGACAGGCTTGAAGCTTTCTTT.

This chain joins TRBV7-2 and TRBJ1-1, with D perhaps TRBD1 (5 bases). Trimming left V 0 bases short and J 1 base short, with 9 bases between. The CDR3 consists of 15 residues. Per germline, CDR1 SGHTA and CDR2 FQGNSA. The CDR3 is CASSLAPQGNTEAFF. CDR3 in DNA: TGTGCCAGCAGCTTAGCCCCCCAGGGGAACACTGAAGCTTTCTTT.

V and J are TRBV29-1 and TRBJ1-1; 7 bases fit TRBD1. Germline values: CDR1 SQVTM, CDR2 ANQGSEA. The CDR3 consists of 15 residues. J gave up 0 bases and V 2 bases, and 6 bases lay outside the gene matches. CDR3 bases: TGCAGCGTTGAAAAAAGACAGGGTCTGAACACTGAAGCTTTCTTT. Amino acids: CSVEKRQGLNTEAFF.